This TCR beta chain appears in the sequencing data of a study of blood T cell repertoires in COVID-19. About the research overall: The United States, Italy and Spain were the sources of the acute and convalescent COVID-19 samples. Sample material is recorded as cDNA or gDNA derived from T cells, B-cell-depleted T cells, or PBMCs.

Per the original methods: Using reference gene primer amplification, nucleated cell counts were estimated. Sequencing was performed with immunoSEQ multiplex PCR; in TCRdb, only in-frame clones are kept and a portion is missing. D and trimming were read from the DNA, whereas the V and J calls and clone size are those reported in that table. The sample lists approximately 170,000 clones; roughly 90% were seen once. The CDR3 loop spans 13 amino acids. The V gene's germline CDR1 is SNHLY and CDR2 FYNNEI. V shed 5 bases and J 2 bases; nucleotides not matched to a gene: 2. The TCR comes from a woman in her seventies with acute or convalescent COVID-19. This rearrangement joins TRBV2 to TRBJ2-5; 7 nucleotides match TRBD2. The sample was peripheral blood. The CDR3 sequence is CASSRDYQETQYF. The CDR3 nucleotides are TGTGCCAGCAGTCGGGACTATCAAGAGACCCAGTACTTC. The variable domain in full, completed from reference TRBV2 and TRBJ2-5, reads EPEVTQTPSHQVTQMGQEVILRCVPISNHLYFYWYRQILGQKVEFLVSFYNNEISEKSEIFDDQFSVERPDGSNFTLKIRSTKLEDSAMYFCASSRDYQETQYFGPGTRLLVL.